This T cell receptor (beta chain) comes out of a study of cytomegalovirus exposure and HLA in healthy donors. CDR3 length: 17 residues. The junction had 13 bases not matched to a gene; V was cut back by 5 bases and J by 6 bases. CDR1 and CDR2 (germline): LNHNV, YYDKDF (reference sequence). The PCR had 60 Vbeta and 13 Jbeta primers. The protocol was immunoSEQ multiplex PCR, while the TCRdb copy is restricted to in-frame clones and leaves out a portion. The table lists 110,000 to 150,000 clones, 75% to 80% of them singletons. This clone turned up a few times. The sequence derives from a woman aged 18-29 years in good health and CMV-seropositive. Sequencing input: PBMCs. The chain carries TRBV15 and TRBJ1-6; TRBD1 matches at 7 bases. DNA for the CDR3: TGTGCCACCAGCCTCGAGGGGACAGCCTTTATTAATTCACCCCTCCACTTT. Translated: CATSLEGTAFINSPLHF.